One and the same sample provided the 18 T cell receptor beta chains below, sequenced in a study of monozygotic twins with inflammatory bowel disease. TCRdb reprocessed the 5' RACE reads and stores each CDR3 protein as one record, lacking DNA. Found here are hundreds of thousands of distinct CDR3 sequences; the top ten clones hold 2.4%. Material for sequencing was blood. The origin of the receptors is a human donor with ulcerative colitis or Crohn's disease, or a healthy co-twin of an affected twin (not recorded which).

The chain links TRBV5-5 to TRBJ1-1. This CDR3 has 15 amino acids. CDR1 and CDR2 from the germline V gene are SGHKS and YYEKEE (reference sequence). CDR3 sequence reads: CASSLDGVSNTEAFF.

This rearrangement joins TRBV18 to TRBJ2-7; the TCRdb call, TRBD1, lacks DNA for checking. CDR3 length: 15 amino acids. Germline V lookup: CDR1 KGHSH, CDR2 LQKENI. The CDR3 reads CASSPKTGGTYELYF.

J is TRBJ1-3 and V is TRBV30. There are 13 residues in the CDR3. CDR1 GTSNPN and CDR2 SVGIG come from the germline V gene (reference sequence). This CDR3 reads CAWRGTSGNTIYF.

The chain links TRBV5-1 to TRBJ1-5; absent DNA, TCRdb's TRBD1 call cannot be checked. The CDR3 contains 14 residues. Germline CDR1 and CDR2: SGHRS and YFSETQ. CDR3 residues: CASSLTGGNQPQHF.

The rearrangement joins TRBV14 to TRBJ2-5; the D gene TCRdb calls, TRBD1, cannot be checked with no DNA. Germline V CDR1 and CDR2: SGHDN, FVKESK. The CDR3 consists of 15 residues. CDR3 region: CASSLDMGSGETQYF.

The rearrangement uses TRBV19 and TRBJ2-2; the D call of TRBD1 rests on TCRdb alone, since no DNA is present to check it. Germline lookup yields CDR1 LNHDA and CDR2 SQIVND (reference sequence). CDR3 length: 15 residues. CDR3 sequence reads: CASSLGQGLAGELFF.

The CDR3 loop reads CASSLGVGATEAFF. This rearrangement joins TRBV7-8 to TRBJ1-1; TCRdb lists TRBD1, though no DNA is available to test this call. This CDR3 has 14 amino acids. From germline, CDR1 is SGHVS and CDR2 FQNEAQ.

This chain links TRBV18 with TRBJ2-1. There are 14 residues in the CDR3. CDR1 is KGHSH and CDR2 is LQKENI in the germline V gene. CDR3: CASSPTTAYNEQFF.

The V gene is TRBV7-9, the J gene TRBJ2-1; checking the TCRdb D call of TRBD1 is not possible without DNA. Germline CDR1 and CDR2: SEHNR and FQNEAQ (reference sequence). The CDR3 contains 14 residues. CDR3: CASSPPNSRDQEFF.

V and J are TRBV9 and TRBJ2-1. The length of the CDR3 is 12 residues. Germline-derived CDR1 and CDR2 are SGDLS and YYNGEE. CDR3 loop: CASSVAGNEQFF.

The chain couples TRBV20-1 to TRBJ1-4. Per germline, CDR1 DFQATT and CDR2 SNEGSKA (reference sequence). This CDR3 is built from 12 residues. The CDR3 sequence: CSARLSNEKLFF.

The V gene is TRBV20-1, the J gene TRBJ2-3; absent DNA, TCRdb's TRBD2 call cannot be checked. Germline CDR1 and CDR2: DFQATT and SNEGSKA (reference sequence). The CDR3 sequence is 13 residues long. The chain's CDR3 is CSAGSGRKDTQYF.

The chain has TRBV29-1 and TRBJ2-2. The CDR3 has 11 residues. Per germline, CDR1 SQVTM and CDR2 ANQGSEA. The chain's CDR3 is CSVGVPGELFF.

The V and J genes are TRBV2 and TRBJ2-5; without DNA, the TCRdb call of TRBD2 cannot be checked. The CDR3 covers 15 residues. The germline CDR1 and CDR2 sequences are SNHLY and FYNNEI. CDR3 protein: CASSEARQARETQYF.

The chain links TRBV10-3 to TRBJ2-7; TCRdb's D call, TRBD1, is unchecked because there is no DNA. The CDR3 spans 15 residues. Germline V gene data show CDR1 as ENHRY and CDR2 as SYGVKD. CDR3 amino acids: CAISESRTGFYEQYF.

The chain carries TRBV7-2 and TRBJ2-2; no DNA is available, so the TRBD2 call from TCRdb remains unchecked. Germline values: CDR1 SGHTA, CDR2 FQGNSA. The CDR3 consists of 16 residues. CDR3 region: CASRHRGVLNTGELFF.

The chain is built from TRBV7-9 and TRBJ1-1. Germline values: CDR1 SEHNR, CDR2 FQNEAQ (reference sequence). The CDR3 spans 14 residues. The CDR3 protein is CASSRREMNTEAFF.

This rearrangement joins TRBV29-1 to TRBJ2-1; TCRdb proposes TRBD1, but this gene call is untestable without DNA. Germline CDR1 SQVTM, CDR2 ANQGSEA. The CDR3 has 14 residues. This chain's CDR3 is CSGRGGQGANEQFF.